Presented here are 21 T cell receptor beta chains from one specimen sequenced in a study of blood T cell repertoires in COVID-19 (TCRdb year 2020). The library was made by the immunoSEQ multiplex PCR assay. Drawn from immuneACCESS, this table holds only the in-frame rearrangements with V and J called that TCRdb kept. Clones are partly lost; checked studies trace under half to an unresolved V gene and leave the rest unexplained. For this sample there are about 100,000 clones; approximately 80% appear just once. The ten largest clones capture about an eighth of the sample. The sample comprised peripheral blood. These receptors originate from a man aged 45-65 years with active or convalescent COVID-19.

V gene TRBV5-1 combines with J gene TRBJ2-3; tentative D call: TRBD2 (6 bases). The germline V gene encodes CDR1 SGHRS and CDR2 YFSETQ. Trimming left V 0 bases short and J 0 bases short, with 14 bases between. The CDR3 sequence is 17 residues long. The CDR3, as DNA: TGCGCCAGCAGCTTGGAGCTTGGCGGGACGAGCACAGATACGCAGTATTTT. It specifies CASSLELGGTSTDTQYF.

The J gene is TRBJ1-5, the V gene TRBV7-8; TRBD1 aligns across 7 bases. Looked up from germline, CDR1 is SGHVS and CDR2 is FQNEAQ. V lost 3 bases and J lost 5; bases outside the gene matches: 1. The CDR3 extends over 13 amino acids. The CDR3, as DNA: TGTGCCAGCAGCTTCGGGACAGATCAGCCCCAGCATTTT. It codes for CASSFGTDQPQHF.

The chain joins TRBV30 to TRBJ2-7, with 10 positions matching TRBD2. The germline CDR1 and CDR2 sequences are GTSNPN and SVGIG (reference sequence). The CDR3 totals 16 residues. V was pared by 3 bases and J by 2 bases, with 10 bases of the junction left unmatched. CDR3 coding DNA: TGTGCCTGGAGCGAAATGGGGACTAGCGATGCCTACGAGCAGTACTTC. It is translated as CAWSEMGTSDAYEQYF.

J is TRBJ2-6 and V is TRBV11-2; D perhaps matches TRBD1 (6 bases). Germline V CDR1 and CDR2: SGHAT, FQNNGV. V shed 4 bases and J shed 4 bases, with 14 bases lying between them. The CDR3 length is 16 residues. CDR3 in DNA: TGTGCCAGCAGCTCTTTACACAGGGCCGGGGCCAACGTCCTGACTTTC. Translating it yields CASSSLHRAGANVLTF.

This clone has just a few counts. The chain links TRBV24-1 to TRBJ1-3; TRBD1 matches at 9 bases. This CDR3 is built from 17 residues. Losses at the gene ends were 7 bases for V and 2 bases for J; bases not matched to a gene: 11. In germline, CDR1 is KGHDR, CDR2 SFDVKD. The CDR3 sequence: CATSAPSGQGTGNTIYF. DNA of the CDR3: TGTGCCACCAGCGCACCCTCGGGACAGGGTACTGGAAACACCATATATTTT.

The chain uses TRBV19 and TRBJ2-2, with a tentative D call TRBD2 (6 bases). V was cut by 5 bases and J by 5 bases, with 15 bases left in between. Germline CDR1 LNHDA, CDR2 SQIVND (reference sequence). This CDR3 is built from 15 residues. The CDR3 DNA follows: TGTGCCAGTAGTCCGGCGGGGAAAAAAACCGGGGAGCTGTTTTTT. Its translation is CASSPAGKKTGELFF. The full variable domain, its missing parts supplied by reference TRBV19 and TRBJ2-2, is DGGITQSPKYLFRKEGQNVTLSCEQNLNHDAMYWYRQDPGQGLRLIYYSQIVNDFQKGDIAEGYSVSREKKESFPLTVTSAQKNPTAFYLCASSPAGKKTGELFFGEGSRLTVL.

This clone was seen a handful of times. The gene calls are TRBV3-1 (or the pseudogene TRBV3-2) and TRBJ2-1, with 7 bases lining up with TRBD2. V was clipped by 0 bases and J by 5 bases; unmatched bases: 7. Germline lookup yields CDR1 LGHDT and CDR2 YNNKEL (reference sequence). The CDR3 length is 16 residues. The chain's CDR3 is CASSQESLAVNNEQFF. The CDR3 bases are TGTGCCAGCAGCCAAGAAAGCCTAGCGGTGAACAATGAGCAGTTCTTC.

The gene calls are TRBV7-9 and TRBJ1-4; 7 bases match TRBD1. After removal of 5 bases from V and 4 bases from J, the junction contained 7 bases not matched to a gene. There are 15 residues in the CDR3. The germline gives CDR1 SEHNR, CDR2 FQNEAQ (reference sequence). The CDR3 bases are TGTGCCAGCAGCGCGAGGGACAGTGGTAATGAAAAACTGTTTTTT. It codes for CASSARDSGNEKLFF.

The V gene is TRBV6-6, the J gene TRBJ1-2, with a tentative D call TRBD1 (6 bases). V lost 5 bases, J lost 4 bases, and 23 bases lay in between. The CDR3 is made up of 17 amino acids. Germline V lookup: CDR1 MNHNY, CDR2 SVGAGI (reference sequence). For the CDR3, the DNA is TGTGCCAGCAGTCTCCGGACAGACCCCATTTTCGGCTATGGCTACACCTTC. Translated: CASSLRTDPIFGYGYTF.

The chain links TRBV2 to TRBJ1-1; perhaps TRBD1 as D (5 bases). Germline V lookup: CDR1 SNHLY, CDR2 FYNNEI. The CDR3 loop spans 13 amino acids. Deletions cut 6 bases from V and 4 bases from J, with 12 bases between. CDR3 in amino acids: CASRGGALTEAFF. CDR3 nucleotide sequence: TGTGCCAGCAGGGGGGGTGCCCTCACTGAAGCTTTCTTT.

The sample holds a few counts of this clone. The chain employs TRBV9 and TRBJ2-4, with a tentative D call TRBD2 (5 bases). The CDR3 runs 14 residues. V dropped 2 bases and J dropped 1 base, with 7 bases sitting between them. The V gene's germline CDR1 is SGDLS and CDR2 YYNGEE. CDR3 protein: CASSVAGAKNIQYF. CDR3 DNA sequence: TGTGCCAGCAGCGTGGCGGGTGCCAAAAACATTCAGTACTTC.

The chain employs TRBV24-1 and TRBJ2-3; TRBD2 agrees at 7 bases. The CDR3 runs to 15 residues. Germline-derived CDR1 and CDR2 are KGHDR and SFDVKD. V trimming: 0 bases; J trimming: 6 bases; junction bases outside the gene matches: 5. Here the CDR3 reads CATSDLGREGDTQYF. CDR3 bases: TGTGCCACCAGTGATTTGGGAAGGGAGGGGGATACGCAGTATTTT.

This chain joins TRBV24-1 and TRBJ2-3; no clear D gene. Germline loops: CDR1 KGHDR, CDR2 SFDVKD. V was trimmed by 1 base and J by 3 bases, leaving 4 bases between them. This CDR3 has 13 residues. CDR3 sequence: CATSDLRTDTQYF. The CDR3 region has the DNA TGTGCCACCAGTGATTTACGGACAGATACGCAGTATTTT.

This sequence joins TRBV5-6 and TRBJ2-4; a possible D gene is TRBD2 (5 bases). CDR3 length: 18 amino acids. In germline, CDR1 is SGHDT, CDR2 YYEEEE. The ends were cut back, 1 base at V and 3 bases at J, with 20 bases in the middle. The CDR3, as DNA: TGTGCCAGCAGCTTGTGCCGACACCGTATCCGGGACAAAAACATTCAGTACTTC. Its protein is CASSLCRHRIRDKNIQYF.

This clone appeared once. The V and J genes are TRBV30 and TRBJ1-1; 8 bases map to TRBD1. The V segment lost 8 bases and the J segment 4 bases; nucleotides outside the gene matches: 12. The CDR3 is 14 amino acids. Germline loops: CDR1 GTSNPN, CDR2 SVGIG (reference sequence). CDR3 coding DNA: TGTGCCCGGGGTGGACAGGGTTACGCCACTGAAGCTTTCTTT. Translated: CARGGQGYATEAFF.

V gene TRBV2 combines with J gene TRBJ2-1, with 9 positions matching TRBD1. The V gene end was trimmed by 7 bases and the J gene end by 9 bases; junction bases not matched to a gene: 10. Germline loops: CDR1 SNHLY, CDR2 FYNNEI. This CDR3 has 14 amino acids. CDR3 sequence (DNA): TGTGCCAGCAAGGTACAGGGGGCGCTTAGTGAGCAGTTCTTC. Translation: CASKVQGALSEQFF.

The CDR3 spells CASSYSSRQPQHF. For the CDR3, the DNA is TGTGCCAGCAGTTACTCGAGCCGTCAGCCCCAGCATTTT. The chain couples TRBV6-6 to TRBJ1-5; D remains unclear. Germline values: CDR1 MNHNY, CDR2 SVGAGI (reference sequence). Between the trimmed V and J ends, which lost 0 bases and 6 bases, there was a span of 6 bases. CDR3 length: 13 residues.

V usage is TRBV7-6 and J usage is TRBJ2-7, with 13 bases aligning to TRBD2. CDR3 length equals 15 residues. Germline values: CDR1 SGHVS, CDR2 FNYEAQ. The J segment lost 6 bases and the V segment lost 5 bases, leaving 7 bases of the junction unmatched. The CDR3 DNA reads as TGTGCCAGCAGCGTGGGGACTAGCGGGATGTTCGAGCAGTACTTC. Its protein product is CASSVGTSGMFEQYF.

The chain is built from TRBV5-1 and TRBJ2-5; TRBD2 might be the D (5 bases). The CDR3 sequence is 13 residues long. V was cut by 2 bases and J by 5 bases, with 10 bases left in between. Per the germline V gene, CDR1 is SGHRS and CDR2 is YFSETQ. CDR3 in amino acids: CASSFSEVETQYF. The DNA of the CDR3 is TGCGCCAGCAGCTTTAGCGAGGTGGAGACCCAGTACTTC.

This clone was observed a single time. The chain links TRBV20-1 to TRBJ1-2; possible D gene TRBD1, 6 bases. The V and J ends lost 7 bases and 8 bases respectively, with 14 bases between them. Germline CDR1 DFQATT, CDR2 SNEGSKA (reference sequence). The CDR3 covers 11 residues. CDR3 in amino acids: CSVRGGGGYTF. DNA of the CDR3: TGCAGTGTCAGGGGCGGGGGAGGCTACACCTTC.

The DNA for the CDR3 is TGTGCCAGCAGCCCGGACAGGGGGGCAGAGACCCAGTACTTC. It translates to CASSPDRGAETQYF. The chain links TRBV7-9 to TRBJ2-5; 10 nucleotides match TRBD1. The CDR3 is 14 amino acids. Trimming cost V 5 bases and J 4 bases; bases outside gene matches: 4. Germline V gene sequence: CDR1 SEHNR, CDR2 FQNEAQ (reference sequence).